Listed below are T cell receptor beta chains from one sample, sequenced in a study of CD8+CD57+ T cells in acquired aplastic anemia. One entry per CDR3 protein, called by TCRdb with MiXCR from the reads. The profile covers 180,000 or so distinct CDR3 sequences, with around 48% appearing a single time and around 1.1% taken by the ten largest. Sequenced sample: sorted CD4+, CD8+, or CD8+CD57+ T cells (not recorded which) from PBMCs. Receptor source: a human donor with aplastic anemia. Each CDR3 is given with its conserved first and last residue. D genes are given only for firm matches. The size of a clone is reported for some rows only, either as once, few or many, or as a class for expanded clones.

CDR3aa: CASSLRMGGAGNTEAFF
CDR3nt: TGTGCCAGCAGCCTCCGAATGGGGGGGGCGGGGAACACTGAAGCTTTCTTT
v_gene: TRBV9
j_gene: TRBJ1-1
d_gene: .
abundance: many

CDR3aa: CASSPPVGSGGDGYTF
CDR3nt: TGTGCCAGCAGTCCCCCAGTGGGGAGTGGCGGTGATGGCTACACCTTC
v_gene: TRBV25-1
j_gene: TRBJ1-2
d_gene: .
abundance: .

CDR3aa: CASSPPGTGGDEQYF
CDR3nt: TGTGCCAGCTCACCACCAGGGACAGGGGGCGACGAGCAGTACTTC
v_gene: TRBV25-1
j_gene: TRBJ2-7
d_gene: TRBD1
abundance: .

CDR3aa: CATSHLDRGIEDTQYF
CDR3nt: TGTGCCACCAGTCACCTAGACAGGGGGATAGAAGATACGCAGTATTTT
v_gene: TRBV24-1
j_gene: TRBJ2-3
d_gene: TRBD1
abundance: .

CDR3aa: CASSLLGGGGQETQYF
CDR3nt: TGTGCCAGCAGCTTGTTAGGCGGGGGGGGTCAAGAGACCCAGTACTTC
v_gene: TRBV7-2
j_gene: TRBJ2-5
d_gene: TRBD2
abundance: many

CDR3aa: CATSRSWSTDTQYF
CDR3nt: TGTGCCACCAGCAGGTCGTGGAGCACAGATACGCAGTATTTT
v_gene: TRBV15
j_gene: TRBJ2-3
d_gene: .
abundance: .

CDR3aa: CASSIAGRIEETQYF
CDR3nt: TGTGCCAGTAGTATAGCGGGCAGGATTGAAGAGACCCAGTACTTC
v_gene: TRBV19
j_gene: TRBJ2-5
d_gene: .
abundance: .

CDR3aa: CASSVTGFRGTGELFF
CDR3nt: TGCGCCAGCAGCGTCACAGGGTTCCGGGGGACCGGGGAGCTGTTTTTT
v_gene: TRBV5-1
j_gene: TRBJ2-2
d_gene: .
abundance: many

CDR3aa: CASSLPTGSGNTIYF
CDR3nt: TGTGCCAGCAGTTTACCTACAGGGTCCGGAAACACCATATATTTT
v_gene: TRBV12-3/TRBV12-4
j_gene: TRBJ1-3
d_gene: .
abundance: many

CDR3aa: CSVTRTATPYEQYF
CDR3nt: TGCAGCGTTACGCGGACAGCTACTCCCTACGAGCAGTACTTC
v_gene: TRBV29-1
j_gene: TRBJ2-7
d_gene: .
abundance: few

CDR3aa: CASSQGMYNSPLHF
CDR3nt: TGTGCCAGCAGTCAGGGGATGTATAATTCACCCCTCCACTTT
v_gene: TRBV2
j_gene: TRBJ1-6
d_gene: .
abundance: many

CDR3aa: CATSDLFTSQRDIQYF
CDR3nt: TGTGCCACCAGTGATTTGTTTACTAGCCAAAGAGACATTCAGTACTTC
v_gene: TRBV24-1
j_gene: TRBJ2-4
d_gene: .
abundance: many

CDR3aa: CASSDPRGGDTEAFF
CDR3nt: TGTGCCAGCAGTGACCCCAGGGGTGGGGACACTGAAGCTTTCTTT
v_gene: TRBV12-3/TRBV12-4
j_gene: TRBJ1-1
d_gene: .
abundance: many

CDR3aa: CSAKTTSNQPQHF
CDR3nt: TGCAGTGCTAAGACAACTAGCAATCAGCCCCAGCATTTT
v_gene: TRBV20-1
j_gene: TRBJ1-5
d_gene: .
abundance: .

CDR3aa: CASSSSGTNTEAFF
CDR3nt: TGTGCCAGCAGTTCTTCAGGGACGAATACTGAAGCTTTCTTT
v_gene: TRBV12-3/TRBV12-4
j_gene: TRBJ1-1
d_gene: .
abundance: .

CDR3aa: CSARDGGVNYNEQFF
CDR3nt: TGCAGTGCTAGAGACGGCGGGGTTAACTACAATGAGCAGTTCTTC
v_gene: TRBV20-1
j_gene: TRBJ2-1
d_gene: .
abundance: few

CDR3aa: CASSLQVSGPYQETQYF
CDR3nt: TGTGCCAGCAGCTTGCAGGTTAGCGGACCATACCAAGAGACCCAGTACTTC
v_gene: TRBV11-2
j_gene: TRBJ2-5
d_gene: .
abundance: .

CDR3aa: CSVLDQGNIEAFF
CDR3nt: TGCAGCGTTCTGGACCAAGGGAACATCGAAGCTTTCTTT
v_gene: TRBV29-1
j_gene: TRBJ1-1
d_gene: .
abundance: few

CDR3aa: CASSPRRGGARVNTEAFF
CDR3nt: TGTGCCAGCAGCCCACGGCGTGGGGGGGCGCGGGTGAACACTGAAGCTTTCTTT
v_gene: TRBV7-8
j_gene: TRBJ1-1
d_gene: .
abundance: many

CDR3aa: CASRSSGRADEQYF
CDR3nt: TGTGCCAGCAGATCTAGCGGGAGGGCCGACGAGCAGTACTTC
v_gene: TRBV12-3/TRBV12-4
j_gene: TRBJ2-7
d_gene: TRBD2
abundance: .

CDR3aa: CASSALGLAGGSLSYNEQFF
CDR3nt: TGTGCCAGTAGTGCCCTCGGACTAGCGGGGGGATCCCTCTCCTACAATGAGCAGTTCTTC
v_gene: TRBV19
j_gene: TRBJ2-1
d_gene: TRBD2
abundance: many

CDR3aa: CASSLGPGTGAQETQYF
CDR3nt: TGTGCCAGCAGCCTAGGGCCAGGCACAGGGGCGCAAGAGACCCAGTACTTC
v_gene: TRBV7-2
j_gene: TRBJ2-5
d_gene: TRBD1
abundance: .